Each of the 2 T cell receptor beta chains below was sequenced from the same sample in a study of blood T cell repertoires in COVID-19. Profiled with immunoSEQ multiplex PCR; TCRdb holds only in-frame clones, not every one. The sample has approximately 230,000 clones, roughly 84% seen once. Sequenced: peripheral blood. The source is a man aged 30 to 45 with active or convalescent COVID-19.

A word on this clone: This CDR3 is also generated by other DNA sequences in the sample. The chain links TRBV27 to TRBJ2-7, with D tentatively TRBD2 (6 bases). The CDR3 spans 13 residues. V gave up 3 bases and J gave up 1 base, with 7 bases separating them. CDR1 is MNHEY and CDR2 is SMNVEV in the germline V gene (reference sequence). This chain's CDR3 is CASSFRGSYEQYF. The CDR3 DNA reads as TGTGCCAGCAGTTTCCGGGGGTCCTACGAGCAGTACTTC.

This chain connects TRBV5-4 to TRBJ2-7, with TRBD1 matching over 9 bases. The CDR3 contains 14 residues. Germline assignment: CDR1 SGHNT and CDR2 YYREEE (reference sequence). Trimming cost V 2 bases and J 3 bases; bases outside gene matches: 3. The CDR3 reads CASSFPGQGYEQYF. CDR3 in DNA: TGTGCCAGCAGCTTCCCGGGACAGGGCTACGAGCAGTACTTC.